The subject of this entry is one TCR beta chain. The sample comes from a study of blood T cell repertoires in COVID-19. Clinical history reported by participants formed the basis on which cohorts were assigned. Two consecutive negative NP/OP PCR tests, clearance, or resolved symptoms defined Cohort 3 recovery. Per the germline V gene, CDR1 is SEHNR and CDR2 is FQNEAQ (reference sequence). Deletions cut 5 bases from V and 4 bases from J, with 11 bases between. The CDR3 contains 14 residues. How the authors handled the data: Amplification of reference gene primers provided the estimated nucleated cell counts. Repertoires were generated with immunoSEQ multiplex PCR, while TCRdb's copy carries only in-frame clones and drops some. V, J and clone size were drawn from that table, and D and trimming were deduced from the DNA. In the table there are more than 200,000 clones, around 90% of which are singletons.

The chain carries TRBV7-9 and TRBJ2-2; possible D gene TRBD1, 5 bases. The specimen sequenced was PBMCs or T cells enriched from blood (not recorded which). The source of this sequence is a woman aged 18 to 35 who had recovered from COVID-19. CDR3 sequence reads: CASSPGRVTGELFF. CDR3 sequence (DNA): TGTGCCAGCAGCCCTGGCAGGGTCACCGGGGAGCTGTTTTTT.